This passage covers 23 T cell receptor beta chains from one sample sequenced in a study of shared clonotypes between healthy human individuals. The repertoire was sequenced with immunoSEQ multiplex PCR; TCRdb's copy has only in-frame clones and lacks some. Altogether under 2.5 million clones are present, around 92% being singletons, with the ten largest covering about 0.41%. Sample: naive CD4+ T cells from PBMCs. Noted subset: CD45RA+ positively selected. These receptors were collected from a man aged 18 to 29 in good health. Some clones in this sample may be carry-over from other donors' samples.

V is TRBV28 and J is TRBJ2-5, with TRBD2 matching 8 bases. Unmatched junction bases numbered 8, after V lost 7 bases and J lost 4 bases. Germline CDR1 is MDHEN and CDR2 is SYDVKM. The CDR3 sequence is 14 residues long. Here the CDR3 reads CASNRAGGRETQYF. DNA of the CDR3: TGTGCCAGCAACAGGGCGGGAGGTCGAGAGACCCAGTACTTC.

This chain joins TRBV29-1 and TRBJ2-3; D may match TRBD1 or TRBD2 (5 bases each). The CDR3 length is 12 residues. V was pared by 5 bases and J by 4 bases, with 10 bases between. Germline V CDR1 and CDR2: SQVTM, ANQGSEA. The CDR3 reads CSVPVGADTQYF. As DNA, the CDR3 is TGCAGCGTTCCAGTGGGGGCAGATACGCAGTATTTT.

The chain recombines TRBV5-1 with TRBJ2-7; TRBD2 matches at 9 bases. The CDR3 has 15 amino acids. Germline-derived CDR1 and CDR2 are SGHRS and YFSETQ. With V trimmed by 4 bases and J by 0 bases, 5 bases remained unmatched. The CDR3 protein is CASSGTSSSSYEQYF. The DNA for the CDR3 is TGCGCCAGCAGCGGGACTAGCTCTAGCTCCTACGAGCAGTACTTC.

The chain's CDR3 is CASSSTRLDSYNEQFF. CDR3 bases: TGTGCCAGCAGCTCGACTCGACTGGACTCCTACAATGAGCAGTTCTTC. J is TRBJ2-1 and V is TRBV7-3, with D hard to call. V lost 4 bases, J lost 0 bases, and 13 bases lay in between. Germline V gene lookup returns CDR1 SGHTA and CDR2 FQGTGA. This CDR3 spans 16 amino acids.

As concerns this clone: Other nucleotide sequences from this sample produce the same CDR3. This rearrangement joins TRBV15 to TRBJ1-5; no clear D. Between the trimmed V and J ends, which lost 0 bases and 5 bases, there was a span of 5 bases. Germline loops: CDR1 LNHNV, CDR2 YYDKDF (reference sequence). The CDR3 length is 13 residues. The CDR3 bases are TGTGCCACCAGCAGAGATCCCTATCAGCCCCAGCATTTT. It translates to CATSRDPYQPQHF.

This rearrangement joins TRBV6-4 to TRBJ1-2, with a tentative D call TRBD1 (6 bases). Germline V lookup: CDR1 MRHNA, CDR2 SNTAGT. V shed 4 bases and J shed 4 bases, with 25 bases lying between them. The CDR3 is 18 residues long. CDR3 amino acids: CASSGGPGHLRWCYGYTF. In DNA form, the CDR3 reads TGTGCCAGCAGTGGGGGACCGGGACACCTGAGGTGGTGCTATGGCTACACCTTC.

This clone was counted a single time. This sequence joins TRBV6-5 and TRBJ1-1, with unresolved D. V shed 6 bases and J shed 10 bases, with 15 bases lying between them. The CDR3 sequence is 12 residues long. Germline V CDR1 and CDR2: MNHEY, SVGAGI. The CDR3 coding sequence is TGTGCCAGCAGCCGAGCCTCGGGAGGAGCTTTCTTT. Residues: CASSRASGGAFF.

The rearrangement uses TRBV18 and TRBJ1-4; 8 bases agree with TRBD1. After removal of 8 bases from V and 7 bases from J, the junction contained 12 bases not matched to a gene. This CDR3 is built from 15 residues. From germline, CDR1 is KGHSH and CDR2 LQKENI. CDR3 coding DNA: TGTGCCAGCACGCGAGGTGACAGGGGCGGTGAAAAACTGTTTTTT. This sequence encodes CASTRGDRGGEKLFF.

This chain connects TRBV15 to TRBJ2-3; D unclear. V lost 1 base and J lost 4, with 9 bases in between. Germline assignment: CDR1 LNHNV and CDR2 YYDKDF (reference sequence). This CDR3 contains 14 residues. The CDR3 here is CATSRVVGPDTQYF. In DNA form, the CDR3 reads TGTGCCACCAGCAGAGTCGTAGGCCCAGATACGCAGTATTTT.

CDR3 region: CASSLGQRTDTQYF. DNA for the CDR3: TGTGCCAGCAGCTTGGGACAGCGAACAGATACGCAGTATTTT. The chain employs TRBV7-2 and TRBJ2-3, with 7 bases lining up with TRBD1. Germline-derived CDR1 and CDR2 are SGHTA and FQGNSA. The CDR3 consists of 14 residues. Unmatched junction bases numbered 3, after V lost 3 bases and J lost 3 bases.

The chain couples TRBV10-3 to TRBJ1-6; no clear D gene. V was cut by 2 bases and J by 8 bases, with 7 bases left in between. From germline, CDR1 is ENHRY and CDR2 SYGVKD. This CDR3 has 13 residues. The CDR3 sequence is CAISERTDSPLHF. The CDR3 DNA sequence: TGTGCCATCAGTGAGCGGACGGATTCACCCCTCCACTTT.

The rearrangement uses TRBV25-1 and TRBJ1-4, with D unresolved. V was shortened by 2 bases and J by 0 bases, with 7 bases between the two germline ends. In germline, CDR1 is MGHDK, CDR2 SYGVNS. The CDR3 contains 15 residues. CDR3 nucleotide sequence: TGTGCCAGCAGTGAAGGTGGGGCAACTAATGAAAAACTGTTTTTT. Residues: CASSEGGATNEKLFF.

The chain combines TRBV5-6 with TRBJ2-7; 7 positions match TRBD1. Germline V gene lookup returns CDR1 SGHDT and CDR2 YYEEEE. This CDR3 comprises 16 residues. V was pared by 4 bases and J by 2 bases, with 12 bases of the junction left unmatched. The CDR3 spells CASSPRVGGHPYEQYF. Here the CDR3 DNA reads TGTGCCAGCAGCCCCAGGGTAGGGGGCCACCCCTACGAGCAGTACTTC. The full variable domain, its missing parts supplied by reference TRBV5-6 and TRBJ2-7, is DAGVTQSPTHLIKTRGQQVTLRCSPKSGHDTVSWYQQALGQGPQFIFQYYEEEERQRGNFPDRFSGHQFPNYSSELNVNALLLGDSALYLCASSPRVGGHPYEQYFGPGTRLTVT.

CDR3 loop: CASSRGNYGYTF. The CDR3 DNA follows: TGTGCCAGCAGTCGGGGAAACTATGGCTACACCTTC. The V gene is TRBV6-6, the J gene TRBJ1-2; D gene ambiguous. The CDR3 covers 12 residues. CDR1 and CDR2 from the germline V gene are MNHNY and SVGAGI (reference sequence). V shed 5 bases and J shed 2 bases, with 6 bases lying between them.

This clone appeared a single time. This chain uses TRBV7-9 with TRBJ1-3; no reliable D call. The CDR3 is 16 amino acids. The ends were cut back, 0 bases at V and 4 bases at J, with 13 bases in the middle. Germline V gene sequence: CDR1 SEHNR, CDR2 FQNEAQ (reference sequence). The DNA for the CDR3 is TGTGCCAGCAGCTTAGCGCGCCCAGGCACCGGAAACACCATATATTTT. Its protein product is CASSLARPGTGNTIYF.

CDR3 region: CASSAPNTEAFF. DNA for the CDR3: TGTGCCAGCAGTGCGCCTAACACTGAAGCTTTCTTT. The V and J genes are TRBV28 and TRBJ1-1; D is unclear. CDR3 length equals 12 residues. Per germline, CDR1 MDHEN and CDR2 SYDVKM. Between the trimmed V and J ends, which lost 5 bases and 2 bases, there was a span of 6 bases.

This chain joins TRBV18 and TRBJ2-3; D is unresolved. CDR3 length equals 14 residues. CDR1 KGHSH and CDR2 LQKENI come from the germline V gene. The V gene lost 2 bases and the J gene lost 6 bases, with 12 bases spanning the gap. CDR3 coding DNA: TGTGCCAGCTCACCATCAGGAACTTTGGATACGCAGTATTTT. This encodes CASSPSGTLDTQYF.

The V and J genes are TRBV5-1 and TRBJ2-3; TRBD1 matches at 9 bases. Trimming removed 3 bases from V and 4 bases from J; junction bases left unmatched: 9. CDR3 length equals 16 residues. Germline CDR1 reads SGHRS; CDR2 reads YFSETQ. The CDR3 region is CASSSGQGIWADTQYF. As DNA, the CDR3 is TGCGCCAGCAGCTCAGGACAGGGGATTTGGGCAGATACGCAGTATTTT.

The rearrangement joins TRBV7-3 to TRBJ2-7, with D perhaps TRBD1 (5 bases). Trimming shortened V by 4 bases and J by 5 bases, and 24 bases separated the two germline ends. The CDR3 runs 17 residues. Germline V gene sequence: CDR1 SGHTA, CDR2 FQGTGA. CDR3: CASSSSLSPPGLHEQYF. The CDR3 region has the DNA TGTGCCAGCAGCTCCTCCCTTAGTCCCCCAGGGCTTCACGAGCAGTACTTC.

V is TRBV19 and J is TRBJ2-1, with D hard to call. The CDR3 consists of 15 residues. Trimming removed 1 base from V and 0 bases from J, with 7 bases in between. Germline V gives CDR1 LNHDA, CDR2 SQIVND (reference sequence). For the CDR3, the DNA is TGTGCCAGTAGTATAGGTGCCCTCTCCTACAATGAGCAGTTCTTC. Residues: CASSIGALSYNEQFF. The whole variable domain, filled in from reference TRBV19 and TRBJ2-1, reads DGGITQSPKYLFRKEGQNVTLSCEQNLNHDAMYWYRQDPGQGLRLIYYSQIVNDFQKGDIAEGYSVSREKKESFPLTVTSAQKNPTAFYLCASSIGALSYNEQFFGPGTRLTVL.

The chain links TRBV30 to TRBJ2-5; D gene uncertain. V lost 0 bases and J lost 1, with 9 bases in between. Per germline, CDR1 GTSNPN and CDR2 SVGIG (reference sequence). The CDR3 has 14 amino acids. The CDR3 loop reads CAWSVLGLQETQYF. In DNA form, the CDR3 reads TGTGCCTGGAGTGTTTTAGGGCTCCAAGAGACCCAGTACTTC.

This clone was recorded only once. The chain carries TRBV5-6 and TRBJ1-5, with 9 bases lining up with TRBD1. J lost 11 bases, V lost 5 bases, and 11 bases had no gene match. The CDR3 spans 14 residues. CDR1 SGHDT and CDR2 YYEEEE come from the germline V gene. The CDR3 DNA reads TGTGCCAGCAGTACGGGACAGGGAATCACGGCCCAGCATTTT. Its translation is CASSTGQGITAQHF.

The chain's CDR3 is CASSSEQGALNEQFF. The DNA for the CDR3 is TGCGCCAGCAGCTCCGAACAGGGGGCCCTCAATGAGCAGTTCTTC. The gene calls are TRBV5-1 and TRBJ2-1; 9 nucleotides agree with TRBD1. Germline V gene lookup returns CDR1 SGHRS and CDR2 YFSETQ. Germline trimming cut 3 bases from V and 6 bases from J; bases unmatched to any gene: 7. This CDR3 is built from 15 residues. Together with reference TRBV5-1 and TRBJ2-1, the CDR3 gives the full variable domain: KAGVTQTPRYLIKTRGQQVTLSCSPISGHRSVSWYQQTPGQGLQFLFEYFSETQRNKGNFPGRFSGRQFSNSRSEMNVSTLELGDSALYLCASSSEQGALNEQFFGPGTRLTVL.